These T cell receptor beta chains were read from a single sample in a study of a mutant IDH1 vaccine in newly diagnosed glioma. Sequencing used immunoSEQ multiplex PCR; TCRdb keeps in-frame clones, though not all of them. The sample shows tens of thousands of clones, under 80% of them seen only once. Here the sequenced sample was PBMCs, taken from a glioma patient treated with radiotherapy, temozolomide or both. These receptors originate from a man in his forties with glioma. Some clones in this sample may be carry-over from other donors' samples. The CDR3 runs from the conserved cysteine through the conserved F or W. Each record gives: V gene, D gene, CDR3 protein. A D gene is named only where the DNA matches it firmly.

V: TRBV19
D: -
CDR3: CASSIGPLTYEQYF

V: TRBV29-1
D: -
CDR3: CSVDTGRDDYGYTF

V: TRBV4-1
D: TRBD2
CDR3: CASSRLLSGARETQYF

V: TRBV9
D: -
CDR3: CASSAHRDPNEKLFF

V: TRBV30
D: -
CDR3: CAWGRGTDTQYF

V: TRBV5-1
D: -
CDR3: CASSLDSYDYGYTF

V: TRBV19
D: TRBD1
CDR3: CASSSGQAYTGELFF

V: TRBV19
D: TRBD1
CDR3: CASTLGARGRTGELFF

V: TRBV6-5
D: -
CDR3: CASSYGHNTEAFF

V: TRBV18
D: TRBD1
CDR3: CASSLDRAYEQYF

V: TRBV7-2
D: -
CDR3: CASSRERGNEQYF

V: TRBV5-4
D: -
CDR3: CASSSGQKTYEQYF

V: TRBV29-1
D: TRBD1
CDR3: CSVVGQGFSSYEQYF

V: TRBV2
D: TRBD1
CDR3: CASSTTGTGGGGSNQPQHF

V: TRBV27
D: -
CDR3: CASSLSRINEQFF

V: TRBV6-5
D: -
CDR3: CASSYSGKREETQYF

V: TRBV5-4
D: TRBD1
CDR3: CASSIGQGAGRGVNYEQYF

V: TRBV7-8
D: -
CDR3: CASSLESTTEAFF

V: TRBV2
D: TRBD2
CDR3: CASSPSGANYNEQFF

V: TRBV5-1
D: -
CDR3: CASSLGWGGHNEQFF

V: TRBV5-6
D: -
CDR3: CASSLGLREQYF

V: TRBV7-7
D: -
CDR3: CASSHWGSYEQYF

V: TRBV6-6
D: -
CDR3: CASSLPGYTEAFF

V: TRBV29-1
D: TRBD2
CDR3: CSGRLAGRYEQYF

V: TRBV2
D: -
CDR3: CASSDGGLGKNEQFF

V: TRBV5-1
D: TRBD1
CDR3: CASSGTDRVAEQFF

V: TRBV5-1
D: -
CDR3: CASTEGTGAGELFF

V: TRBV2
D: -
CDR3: CASKYDSNQPQHF

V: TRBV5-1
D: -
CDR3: CASSLAAQEAYEQYF

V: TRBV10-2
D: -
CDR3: CASTQRGTEAFF

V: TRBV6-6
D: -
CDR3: CASSYSGDTSYYGYTF

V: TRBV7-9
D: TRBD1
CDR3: CASSLIRGTGVGNQETQYF

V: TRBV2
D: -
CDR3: CASSGGGTGELFF

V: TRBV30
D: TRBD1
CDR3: CACRTGGSYEQYF

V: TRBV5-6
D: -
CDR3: CASRFSGANVLTF

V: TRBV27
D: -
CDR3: CASSPQGTASYEQYF

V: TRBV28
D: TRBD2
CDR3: CASSRGLAGVIDEQFF

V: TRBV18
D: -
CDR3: CASSPINNSPLHF

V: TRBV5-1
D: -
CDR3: CASSLNLNRDGYTF

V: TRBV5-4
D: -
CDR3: CASSQVGEVDTQYF

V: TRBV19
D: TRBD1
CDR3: CASSVGTGAPYGYTF

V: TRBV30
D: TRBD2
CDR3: CAWTKRGRRDEQFF

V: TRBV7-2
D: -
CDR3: CASSLEPGSLSYEQYF

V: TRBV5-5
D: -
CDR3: CASSLARSNTEAFF